This T cell receptor (beta chain) comes out of a study of blood T cell repertoires in COVID-19 (TCRdb year 2020). At the level of the whole study: Samples covering the acute and convalescent phases of COVID-19 were provided by collaborators in the United States, Italy and Spain. The material from the prospective study consisted of cDNA or gDNA derived from T cells, B-cell-depleted T cells, or PBMCs. The dataset comprised deeply sampled blood TCRbeta repertoires from subjects exposed to, actively infected with, or recovered from COVID-19. The repertoires were released in a freely available public database intended as a resource for research on the immune response to SARS-CoV-2. Samples were obtained from the ongoing ImmuneRACE study (first 160 participants) and from over 1,000 subjects provided by 6 global collaborators. Sample metadata almost always included a de-identified subject ID, COVID-19 status, age in years and sex. Where available, HLA class I and class II types were taken from metadata supplied by the sample provider and were not determined by assay-based typing.

The immunoSEQ Assay, a bias-controlled multiplex PCR, was used to amplify TCRbeta CDR3 regions from genomic DNA. The study's processing was this. Within the assay, amplification of reference gene primers was used to estimate how many nucleated cells each sample contained. To quantify the absolute abundance of each unique TCRbeta CDR3 rearrangement, sequence reads were collapsed and filtered. For each sample, productive Simpson clonality was calculated as the square root of Simpson's diversity index over productive rearrangements. TCRdb obtained this table from immuneACCESS and retained in-frame rearrangements with V and J assigned. These tables miss some clones; where compared with another copy, unresolved V genes account for less than half of the shortfall, and the remainder is unexplained. The DNA gave D and trimming, while V, J and clone size come from that table. The sample profile shows tens of thousands of clones; over 60% of them were found once. The top ten clonotypes cover 2% to 2.5% of the sample.

Via the germline V gene, CDR1 is SGHTA and CDR2 FQGNSA. There are 12 amino acids in the CDR3, from cysteine to phenylalanine inclusive. The retained sequence is limited to the CDR3, 36 bases, with the frame set at the first base. At one collaborating source in Seattle, patients were enrolled during active infection and were followed longitudinally through the course of disease. The collaborating institutions used their own protocols to collect whole blood in K2EDTA tubes. For TCRbeta analysis, collaborators shipped samples as frozen whole blood, isolated PBMCs, or DNA extracted from either of those sample types. What the study reported, not specific to this receptor: The quantity of clinical and demographic metadata differed by source and by participant and was supplied without curation.

Details on this clone: Its antigen is currently not known. Germline is not matched at one junction end, which may reflect a read error.

The chain uses TRBV7-2 and TRBJ2-1, with the D segment identity uncertain. Sequenced sample: peripheral blood. The sequence derives from a man in his 70s with COVID-19, enrolled during active disease. The bases are TGTGCCAGCAGCTTAGGTTACAGTGAGCAGTTCTTC. It specifies CASSLGYSEQFF.